The clone carrying this TCR beta chain was seen once. The antigen remains undetermined. The entry originates in a study of OX40 agonist ivuxolimab in advanced cancers. Broader study findings: In the 0.1 to 3.0 mg/kg range, CD4+ and CD8+ blood T cells had expanded clonally by week 6.

V lost 6 bases and J 0 bases, leaving 5 bases between the germline ends. Per the germline V gene, CDR1 is SGHDN and CDR2 is FVKESK. The CDR3 loop spans 12 amino acids. This table comes from immunoSEQ multiplex PCR, and its TCRdb copy is limited to in-frame clones, with some not included. The sample lists 60,000 to 70,000 clones, around 89% seen once, with roughly 1.8% in the top ten. The TCR originated in an adult with an advanced solid tumor such as melanoma, head and neck, liver or kidney cancer. The material sequenced was CD4+ or CD8+ T cells sorted from blood, taken in a trial of the OX40 agonist ivuxolimab. V is TRBV14 and J is TRBJ1-2, with D hard to call. In DNA form, the CDR3 reads TGTGCCAGCAGTGGGGCTAACTATGGCTACACCTTC. Protein product: CASSGANYGYTF.